The rows below give T cell receptor beta chains drawn from one sample of a study of blood T cells in healthy people across ages. TCRdb recomputed calls from the 5' RACE reads with MiXCR, one row per CDR3 protein. The sample contains roughly 680,000 distinct CDR3 sequences, 20% to 25% of which appear only once. The sequenced material came from blood. The receptors come from an older man in good health. Each CDR3 is given with its conserved first and last residue. The order of the fields is CDR3 DNA, CDR3 protein, V gene, D gene, J gene, clone size. The D gene is left open where the match is weak. Expanded clones get a size class; other rows say once, few or many, or leave the size out.

DNA: TGTGCCAGCAGTTACCGTAAAGGGATCCTTGGCTCTGGGGCCAACGTCCTGAGTTTC; CDR3: CASSYRKGILGSGANVLSF; V: TRBV6-5; D: .; J: TRBJ2-6; size: .
DNA: TGTGCCAGCAGTTACCGGGTCCCCGATACGCAGTATTTT; CDR3: CASSYRVPDTQYF; V: TRBV6-5; D: .; J: TRBJ2-3; size: few
DNA: TGCAGTATACAGGACAGGGGGCGAGGTGAGCAGTTCTTC; CDR3: CSIQDRGRGEQFF; V: TRBV20-1; D: TRBD1; J: TRBJ2-1; size: .
DNA: TGTGCCAGCAGTTTGTCCAGGCAAAACATTCAGTACTTC; CDR3: CASSLSRQNIQYF; V: TRBV6-2/TRBV6-3; D: .; J: TRBJ2-4; size: .
DNA: TGTGCCAGCAGCCTTCCAGGAGGGTACGAGACCCAGTACTTC; CDR3: CASSLPGGYETQYF; V: TRBV7-2; D: .; J: TRBJ2-5; size: .
DNA: TGTGCCAGCAGCAGGGGTCTGGAGTCAAGCACAGATACGCAGTATTTT; CDR3: CASSRGLESSTDTQYF; V: TRBV11-3; D: .; J: TRBJ2-3; size: few
DNA: TGTGCCAGCAGTTTACCGGGACAGGGGGTTGAGCAGTACTTC; CDR3: CASSLPGQGVEQYF; V: TRBV28; D: TRBD1; J: TRBJ2-7; size: few
DNA: TGTGCCAGCAGCCCCGGACAGGGGGCGACCCAGTACTTC; CDR3: CASSPGQGATQYF; V: TRBV3-1; D: TRBD1; J: TRBJ2-5; size: few
DNA: TGCAGCGTTGAAGATGGAAAAACCTCCTATGGCTACACCTTC; CDR3: CSVEDGKTSYGYTF; V: TRBV29-1; D: .; J: TRBJ1-2; size: few
DNA: TGTGCCAGCAGTTACTCATCGGGAGATACTGAAGCTTTCTTT; CDR3: CASSYSSGDTEAFF; V: TRBV6-2/TRBV6-3; D: .; J: TRBJ1-1; size: .
DNA: TGTGCCAGCAGCTTGGTCCAGGGTGAAAAACTGTTTTTT; CDR3: CASSLVQGEKLFF; V: TRBV5-6; D: .; J: TRBJ1-4; size: .
DNA: TGCAGTGCTAGAGGTCTAAGGGGTGGTAGCAATCAGCCCCAGCATTTT; CDR3: CSARGLRGGSNQPQHF; V: TRBV20-1; D: .; J: TRBJ1-5; size: .
DNA: TGCGCCAGCAGCCAAGATCGGGGGAGGAGAGGATTCTTC; CDR3: CASSQDRGRRGFF; V: TRBV4-1; D: .; J: TRBJ2-1; size: few
DNA: TGTGCCAGCAGTGCGACTAGCGGGCCTATACTCAGTTCCTACGAGCAGTACTTC; CDR3: CASSATSGPILSSYEQYF; V: TRBV25-1; D: TRBD2; J: TRBJ2-7; size: once
DNA: TGTGCCAGCAGCCGTGCGGGGGCTAAGGAAAAACTGTTTTTT; CDR3: CASSRAGAKEKLFF; V: TRBV14; D: .; J: TRBJ1-4; size: .
DNA: TGTGCCAGCAGCTTGAGGGGCAGGGATAACTATGGCTACACCTTC; CDR3: CASSLRGRDNYGYTF; V: TRBV5-6; D: .; J: TRBJ1-2; size: .
DNA: TGTGCCAGCCACAGGGCATCGACCGGGGAGCTGTTTTTT; CDR3: CASHRASTGELFF; V: TRBV2; D: .; J: TRBJ2-2; size: .
DNA: TGTGCCAGCAGCCAACCAAAAGGGACTAGCGGCTCCTACGAGCAGTACTTC; CDR3: CASSQPKGTSGSYEQYF; V: TRBV3-1; D: TRBD2; J: TRBJ2-7; size: .
DNA: TGTGCCAGCAGTTCACGGCAGGAGGGACTCTACGAGCAGTACTTC; CDR3: CASSSRQEGLYEQYF; V: TRBV6-2/TRBV6-3; D: .; J: TRBJ2-7; size: once
DNA: TGTGCCAGCGACCTTCATAGAGGTAGCGGGAGTAATGAGCAGTTCTTC; CDR3: CASDLHRGSGSNEQFF; V: TRBV12-3/TRBV12-4; D: TRBD2; J: TRBJ2-1; size: .
DNA: TGTGCCAGCAGCCCGGAGACAGGGACCATGAACACTGAAGCTTTCTTT; CDR3: CASSPETGTMNTEAFF; V: TRBV7-2; D: TRBD1; J: TRBJ1-1; size: .
DNA: TGTGCCAGCAGCTCCCGATCGAGGCCCACCGGGGAGCTGTTTTTT; CDR3: CASSSRSRPTGELFF; V: TRBV5-6; D: .; J: TRBJ2-2; size: .
DNA: TGTGCCAGCAGTGAAGCGCTTGGGGTCCAGCAGTTCTTC; CDR3: CASSEALGVQQFF; V: TRBV6-1; D: .; J: TRBJ2-1; size: .
DNA: TGTGCCAGCAGTGACCCGTTCCTGGGAGGCGAGCAGTACTTC; CDR3: CASSDPFLGGEQYF; V: TRBV6-5; D: .; J: TRBJ2-7; size: many
DNA: TGCGCCAGCAGCTTGGAGGGCGGTCACACCGGGGAGCTGTTTTTT; CDR3: CASSLEGGHTGELFF; V: TRBV5-1; D: .; J: TRBJ2-2; size: many
DNA: TGCAGTGCCGCGAAATCGCCTAGCGGCACAGATACGCAGTATTTT; CDR3: CSAAKSPSGTDTQYF; V: TRBV20-1; D: .; J: TRBJ2-3; size: few
DNA: TGCGCCAGCAGCTTGTGGGGGCAGGGAGGAGTTGGAGAGACCCAGTACTTC; CDR3: CASSLWGQGGVGETQYF; V: TRBV5-1; D: .; J: TRBJ2-5; size: few
DNA: TGTGCCAGCAGCCCGGACTACAGCTCCTACGAGCAGTGCTTC; CDR3: CASSPDYSSYEQCF; V: TRBV7-2; D: .; J: TRBJ2-7; size: .
DNA: TGCGCCAGCAGCTTTGGTGGAGACTCTGGAAACACCATATATTTT; CDR3: CASSFGGDSGNTIYF; V: TRBV5-1; D: .; J: TRBJ1-3; size: .
DNA: TGCGCCAGCAGCCAAGATATGAGGGACTCGGCCTACAATGAGCAGTTCTTC; CDR3: CASSQDMRDSAYNEQFF; V: TRBV4-3; D: .; J: TRBJ2-1; size: .
DNA: TGCGCCAGCAGCCAAGGAATGGTGAGCTCCTACGAGCAGTACTTC; CDR3: CASSQGMVSSYEQYF; V: TRBV4-3; D: .; J: TRBJ2-7; size: .
DNA: TGCAGTGCTTCTAGCGGGAGCAACACAGATACGCAGTATTTT; CDR3: CSASSGSNTDTQYF; V: TRBV20-1; D: TRBD2; J: TRBJ2-3; size: .
DNA: TGTGCCAGCAGGGAGCGGGACAACGGGGAGCTGTTTTTT; CDR3: CASRERDNGELFF; V: TRBV2; D: .; J: TRBJ2-2; size: few
DNA: TGTGCCAGCAGCTTATTGGGCCCGGGAACAGATACGCAGTATTTT; CDR3: CASSLLGPGTDTQYF; V: TRBV7-2; D: .; J: TRBJ2-3; size: few
DNA: TGTGCCAGCAGCCCCGGACAGGAAGGGTATGGCTACACCTTC; CDR3: CASSPGQEGYGYTF; V: TRBV9; D: TRBD1; J: TRBJ1-2; size: .
DNA: TGCAGCGTTTCCCAGGGTACCCCCTACAATGAGCAGTTCTTC; CDR3: CSVSQGTPYNEQFF; V: TRBV29-1; D: .; J: TRBJ2-1; size: .
DNA: TGCAGCGTTGAAATTAGGGAGGAGACCCAGTACTTC; CDR3: CSVEIREETQYF; V: TRBV29-1; D: .; J: TRBJ2-5; size: .
DNA: TGTGCCACCGGGACAGGGGTTAGCTCTGGGGCCAACGTCCTGACTTTC; CDR3: CATGTGVSSGANVLTF; V: TRBV10-3; D: TRBD1; J: TRBJ2-6; size: .
DNA: TGTGCCAGCAGCGTAGAAAGCAGCGGGAGCAGCGCAGATACGCAGTATTTT; CDR3: CASSVESSGSSADTQYF; V: TRBV9; D: TRBD2; J: TRBJ2-3; size: few
DNA: TGTGCCAGCAAAGTTGGGGGCGACGGGACCCAGTACTTC; CDR3: CASKVGGDGTQYF; V: TRBV2; D: .; J: TRBJ2-5; size: .
DNA: TGTGCCAGCTCACTCTATCATACCTCAGTCGGTGCCTACGAGCAGTACTTC; CDR3: CASSLYHTSVGAYEQYF; V: TRBV18; D: .; J: TRBJ2-7; size: .
DNA: TGTGCCAGCAGCCCGACAGTCCCAACTAGCGGGTACCCCAATGAGCAGTTCTTC; CDR3: CASSPTVPTSGYPNEQFF; V: TRBV4-2; D: TRBD2; J: TRBJ2-1; size: .
DNA: TGCGCCAGCAGCCCGGGTTGGGCCAACGAGCAGTACTTC; CDR3: CASSPGWANEQYF; V: TRBV4-1; D: .; J: TRBJ2-7; size: .
DNA: TGTGCCGGCAGTTTAAGGACAGCTGGGGCCAACGTCCTGACTTTC; CDR3: CAGSLRTAGANVLTF; V: TRBV12-3/TRBV12-4; D: .; J: TRBJ2-6; size: few
DNA: TGTGCCAGCACCATTGACAGGGGGCTGGGCACCGGGGAGCTGTTTTTT; CDR3: CASTIDRGLGTGELFF; V: TRBV27; D: TRBD1; J: TRBJ2-2; size: .
DNA: TGCAGTGCCGAAACCGGGACAGGGGAGAATTCACCCCTCCACTTT; CDR3: CSAETGTGENSPLHF; V: TRBV20-1; D: TRBD1; J: TRBJ1-6; size: few
DNA: TGTGCCACCAGTGATGTGGGTAGTAACTATGGCTACACCTTC; CDR3: CATSDVGSNYGYTF; V: TRBV24-1; D: .; J: TRBJ1-2; size: .
DNA: TGTGCCAGCAGTCGGGACAGTATTAAGGATGAGCAGTTCTTC; CDR3: CASSRDSIKDEQFF; V: TRBV12-3/TRBV12-4; D: TRBD1; J: TRBJ2-1; size: .
DNA: TGTGCCAGCAGTCAAACAGGGGAACCCTACGAGCAGTACTTC; CDR3: CASSQTGEPYEQYF; V: TRBV12-3/TRBV12-4; D: TRBD1; J: TRBJ2-7; size: few
DNA: TGTGCCAGCAATGCAAGACAAGAGACCCAGTACTTC; CDR3: CASNARQETQYF; V: TRBV2; D: .; J: TRBJ2-5; size: few
DNA: TGCAGTGCTAGAGATTCCAGCGGGAGTGGAAATGAGCAGTTCTTC; CDR3: CSARDSSGSGNEQFF; V: TRBV20-1; D: TRBD2; J: TRBJ2-1; size: many
DNA: TGTGCCAGCAGCCCCGGATCTTCTAGCGAGACCCAGTACTTC; CDR3: CASSPGSSSETQYF; V: TRBV6-2/TRBV6-3; D: .; J: TRBJ2-5; size: few
DNA: .; CDR3: CASNYRPGTVGLGNYGHTF; V: TRBV5-1; D: .; J: TRBJ1-2; size: .
DNA: TGTGCCAGCAACCTAGGGGGCCGGGACTATGGCTACACCTTC; CDR3: CASNLGGRDYGYTF; V: TRBV28; D: TRBD1; J: TRBJ1-2; size: many